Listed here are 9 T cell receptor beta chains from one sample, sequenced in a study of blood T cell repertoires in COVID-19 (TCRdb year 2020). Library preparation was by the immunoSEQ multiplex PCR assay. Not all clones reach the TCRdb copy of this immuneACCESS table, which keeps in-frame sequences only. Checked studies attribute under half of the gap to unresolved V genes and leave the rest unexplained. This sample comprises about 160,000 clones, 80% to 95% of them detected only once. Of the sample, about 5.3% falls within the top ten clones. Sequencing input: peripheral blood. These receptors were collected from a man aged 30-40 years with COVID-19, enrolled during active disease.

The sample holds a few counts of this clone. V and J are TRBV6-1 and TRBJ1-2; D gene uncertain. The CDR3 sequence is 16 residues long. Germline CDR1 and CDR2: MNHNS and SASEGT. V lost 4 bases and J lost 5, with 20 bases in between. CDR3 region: CASSGPLSTNSYGYTF. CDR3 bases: TGTGCCAGCAGTGGCCCCCTATCGACTAATTCTTATGGCTACACCTTC.

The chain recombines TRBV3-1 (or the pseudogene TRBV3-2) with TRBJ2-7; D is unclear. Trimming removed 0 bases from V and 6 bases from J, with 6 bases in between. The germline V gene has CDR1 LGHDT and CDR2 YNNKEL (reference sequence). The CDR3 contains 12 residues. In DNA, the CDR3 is TGTGCCAGCAGCCAAGATGAGGTCGAGCAGTACTTC. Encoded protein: CASSQDEVEQYF.

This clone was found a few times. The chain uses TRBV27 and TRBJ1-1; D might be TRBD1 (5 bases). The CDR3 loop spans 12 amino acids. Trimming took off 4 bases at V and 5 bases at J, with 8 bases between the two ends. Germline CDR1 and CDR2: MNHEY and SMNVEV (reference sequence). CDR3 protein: CASSSQGTEAFF. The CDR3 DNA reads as TGTGCCAGCAGTTCGCAGGGTACTGAAGCTTTCTTT.

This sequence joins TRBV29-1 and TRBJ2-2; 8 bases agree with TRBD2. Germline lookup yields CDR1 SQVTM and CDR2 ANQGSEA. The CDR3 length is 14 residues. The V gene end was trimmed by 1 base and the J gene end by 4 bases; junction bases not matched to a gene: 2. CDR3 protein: CSVEAGGVTGELFF. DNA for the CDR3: TGCAGCGTTGAAGCCGGGGGGGTCACCGGGGAGCTGTTTTTT.

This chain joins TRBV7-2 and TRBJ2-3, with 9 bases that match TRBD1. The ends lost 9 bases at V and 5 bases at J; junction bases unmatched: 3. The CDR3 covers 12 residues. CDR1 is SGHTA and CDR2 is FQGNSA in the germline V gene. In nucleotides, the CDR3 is TGTGCCAGACGGACAGGGGAAGATACGCAGTATTTT. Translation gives CARRTGEDTQYF.

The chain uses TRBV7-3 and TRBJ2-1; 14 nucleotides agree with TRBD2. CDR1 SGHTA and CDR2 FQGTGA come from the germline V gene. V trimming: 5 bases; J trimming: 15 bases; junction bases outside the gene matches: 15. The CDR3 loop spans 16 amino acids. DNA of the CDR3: TGTGCCAGCAGCCTGGATACCGGGACTAGCGGGAGTCGTAGGTTCTTC. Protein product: CASSLDTGTSGSRRFF.

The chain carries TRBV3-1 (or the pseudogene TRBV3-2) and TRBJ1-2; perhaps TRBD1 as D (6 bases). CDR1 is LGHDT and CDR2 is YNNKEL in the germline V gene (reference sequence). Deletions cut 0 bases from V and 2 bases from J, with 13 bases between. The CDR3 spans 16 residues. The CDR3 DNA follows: TGTGCCAGCAGCCAAGATCTGACAGGAGCAAACTATGGCTACACCTTC. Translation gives CASSQDLTGANYGYTF.

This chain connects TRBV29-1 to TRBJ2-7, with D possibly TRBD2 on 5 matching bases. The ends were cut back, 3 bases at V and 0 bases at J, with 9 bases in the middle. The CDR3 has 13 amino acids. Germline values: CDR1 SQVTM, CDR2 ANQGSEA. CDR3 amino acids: CSVDPGGSYEQYF. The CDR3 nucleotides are TGCAGCGTTGACCCCGGAGGCTCCTACGAGCAGTACTTC.

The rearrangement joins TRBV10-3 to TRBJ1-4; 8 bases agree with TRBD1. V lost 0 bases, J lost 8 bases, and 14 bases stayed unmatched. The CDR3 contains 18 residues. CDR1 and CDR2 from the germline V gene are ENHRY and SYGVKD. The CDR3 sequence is CAISESTGRGRKDEKLFF. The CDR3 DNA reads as TGTGCCATCAGTGAGTCGACGGGCAGGGGGCGAAAGGACGAAAAACTGTTTTTT.